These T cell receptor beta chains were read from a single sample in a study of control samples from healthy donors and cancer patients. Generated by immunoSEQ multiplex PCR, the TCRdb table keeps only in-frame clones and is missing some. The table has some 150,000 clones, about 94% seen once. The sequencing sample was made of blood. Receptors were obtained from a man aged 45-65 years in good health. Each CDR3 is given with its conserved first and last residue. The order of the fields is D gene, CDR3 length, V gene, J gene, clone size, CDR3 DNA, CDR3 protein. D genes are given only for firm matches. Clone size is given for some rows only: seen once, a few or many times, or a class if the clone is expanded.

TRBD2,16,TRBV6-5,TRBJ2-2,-,TGTGCCAGCAGTTTGCTTTCCGGGAGGGCCCCCGGGGAGCTGTTTTTT,CASSLLSGRAPGELFF
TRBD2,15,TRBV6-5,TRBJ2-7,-,TGTGCCAGCAGCCGGACTAGCGGGGGAACCTACGAGCAGTACTTC,CASSRTSGGTYEQYF
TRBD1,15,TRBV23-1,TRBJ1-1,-,TGCGCCAGCACCCCTAGGGCTGGGACAGGCCGTGAAGCTTTCTTT,CASTPRAGTGREAFF
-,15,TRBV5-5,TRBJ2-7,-,TGTGCCAGCAGCTTGGGGGCCGGGGGAACCTACGAGCAGTACTTC,CASSLGAGGTYEQYF
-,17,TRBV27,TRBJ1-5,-,TGTGCCAGCAGTTTAAAAAGGGAGGCCGCCCTTAATCAGCCCCAGCATTTT,CASSLKREAALNQPQHF
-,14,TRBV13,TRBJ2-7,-,TGTGCCAGCAGCTTGTACGGGGGACCCTACGAGCAGTACTTC,CASSLYGGPYEQYF
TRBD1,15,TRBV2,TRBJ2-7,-,TGTGCCAGCACCCCAGTGAGCTGGACAGGCTACGAGCAGTACTTC,CASTPVSWTGYEQYF
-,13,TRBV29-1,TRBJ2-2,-,TGCAGCGTTGAGAGGTTCCAGAACGGGGAGCTGTTTTTT,CSVERFQNGELFF
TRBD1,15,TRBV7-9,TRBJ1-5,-,TGTGCCAGCAGCTGGGGGGACAGACCCGCTTCCCCCCAGCATTTT,CASSWGDRPASPQHF
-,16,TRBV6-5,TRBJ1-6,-,TGTGCCAGCAGTTACGACCGAAGCTCCTATAATTCACCCCTCCACTTT,CASSYDRSSYNSPLHF
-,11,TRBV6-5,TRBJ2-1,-,TGTGCCAGCAGCTATGGAGGCGAGCAGTTCTTC,CASSYGGEQFF
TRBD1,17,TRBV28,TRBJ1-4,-,TGTGCCAGCAGTTTATGGGGACAGCCAGCAACTAATGAAAAACTGTTTTTT,CASSLWGQPATNEKLFF
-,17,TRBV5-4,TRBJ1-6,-,TGTGCCAGCAGCTGGGGGGGGCCCAGCTCCTATAATTCACCCCTCCACTTT,CASSWGGPSSYNSPLHF
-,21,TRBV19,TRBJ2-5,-,TGTGCCAGTAGTATGTATCGACAGGGGGCCGTAGCGGGAGGCCGGGGGGAGACCCAGTACTTC,CASSMYRQGAVAGGRGETQYF
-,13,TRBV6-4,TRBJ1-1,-,TGTGCCAGCAGTGAGCTACAGGGCACTGAAGCTTTCTTT,CASSELQGTEAFF
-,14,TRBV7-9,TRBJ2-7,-,TGTGCCAGCAGCCGTGATCAGGGGGGCTACGAGCAGTACTTC,CASSRDQGGYEQYF
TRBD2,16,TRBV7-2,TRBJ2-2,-,TGTGCCAGCAGCTTAGTAGCGGGAGGGTTCACCGGGGAGCTGTTTTTT,CASSLVAGGFTGELFF
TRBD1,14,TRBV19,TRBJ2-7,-,TGTGCCAGTAGTCGACAGGGTAAGACCTACGAGCAGTACTTC,CASSRQGKTYEQYF
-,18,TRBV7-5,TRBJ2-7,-,TGTGCCAGAAGCTTAGTCGGGACTAGCGGGAGGACCAACTACGAGCAGTACTTC,CARSLVGTSGRTNYEQYF
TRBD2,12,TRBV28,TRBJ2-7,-,TGTGCCAGCAGGGCGGGGGAGAGAGAGCAGTACTTC,CASRAGEREQYF
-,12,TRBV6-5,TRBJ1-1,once,TGTGCCAGCAGGCGACCTAACACTGAAGCTTTCTTT,CASRRPNTEAFF
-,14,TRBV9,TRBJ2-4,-,TGTGCCAGCAGCGTAGATAGCTTTGGAAACATTCAGTACTTC,CASSVDSFGNIQYF
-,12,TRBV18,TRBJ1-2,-,TGTGCCAGCTCACCAGACGGCTATGGCTACACCTTC,CASSPDGYGYTF
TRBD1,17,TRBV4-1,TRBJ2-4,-,TGCGCCAGCAGCCAAGAACCGACAGGGATGGCCAAAAACATTCAGTACTTC,CASSQEPTGMAKNIQYF
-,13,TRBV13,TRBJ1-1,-,TGTGCCAGCAGCAAACAGGGTAACACTGAAGCTTTCTTT,CASSKQGNTEAFF
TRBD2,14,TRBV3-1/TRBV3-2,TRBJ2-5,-,TGTGCCAGCAGCCCCAAGCGGGAAAGGGAGACCCAGTACTTC,CASSPKRERETQYF
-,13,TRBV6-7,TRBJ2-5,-,TGTGCCAGCAGTTCGACAGTACTAGAGACCCAGTACTTC,CASSSTVLETQYF
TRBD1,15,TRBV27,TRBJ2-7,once,TGTGCCAGCACCCTAGGGACAGGGGGCCCCTACGAGCAGTACTTC,CASTLGTGGPYEQYF
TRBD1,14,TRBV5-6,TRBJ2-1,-,TGTGCCAGCAGTACCGGACAGGGGGACAATGAGCAGTTCTTC,CASSTGQGDNEQFF
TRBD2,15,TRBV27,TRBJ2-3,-,TGTGCCAGCAGGGACTTAGCGGGAGGGGCAGATACGCAGTATTTT,CASRDLAGGADTQYF
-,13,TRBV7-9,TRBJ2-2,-,TGTGCCAGCAGCGTAGGGGGATCCGGGGAGCTGTTTTTT,CASSVGGSGELFF
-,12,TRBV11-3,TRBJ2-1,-,TGTGCCAGCAGCTTATATCCCCATGAGCAGTTCTTC,CASSLYPHEQFF
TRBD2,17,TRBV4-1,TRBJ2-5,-,TGCGCCAGCAGCCTGACTAGCGGGAACTCCTACCAAGAGACCCAGTACTTC,CASSLTSGNSYQETQYF
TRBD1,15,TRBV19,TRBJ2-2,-,TGTGCCAGTAGTATAGACGGCAGGGGGCGTGGGGAGCTGTTTTTT,CASSIDGRGRGELFF
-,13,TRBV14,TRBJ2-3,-,TGTGCCATCAGGACGAGTAGCACAGATACGCAGTATTTT,CAIRTSSTDTQYF
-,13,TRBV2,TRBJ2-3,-,TGTGCCAGCAGTGAATCAACTAGCGATACGCAGTATTTT,CASSESTSDTQYF
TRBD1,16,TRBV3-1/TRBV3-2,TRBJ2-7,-,TGTGCCAGCAGCCGGAGAGGGACAGGTCTTTCCCACGAGCAGTACTTC,CASSRRGTGLSHEQYF
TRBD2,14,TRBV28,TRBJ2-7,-,TGTGCCAGCAGTAGACGGACTAGAATCGACGAGCAGTACTTC,CASSRRTRIDEQYF
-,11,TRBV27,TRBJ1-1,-,TGTGCCAGCAGTTTCAACGGAAAAGCTTTCTTT,CASSFNGKAFF
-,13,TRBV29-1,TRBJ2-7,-,TGCAGCGTTCAGGGGTCCCTTCCTAACGAGCAGTACTTC,CSVQGSLPNEQYF
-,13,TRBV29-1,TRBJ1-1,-,TGCAGCGTTGGGAGGAGGGACGGCTCTGAAGCTTTCTTT,CSVGRRDGSEAFF
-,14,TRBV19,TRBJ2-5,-,TGTGCCAGTAGTATAGGGACCGCGAGAGAGACCCAGTACTTC,CASSIGTARETQYF
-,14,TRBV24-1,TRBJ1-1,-,TGTGCCACCAGGGGGAAGGGGGGGATCACTGAAGCTTTCTTT,CATRGKGGITEAFF
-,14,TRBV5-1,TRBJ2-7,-,TGCGCCAGCAGCCCCTACCTTACTCGGAACGAGCAGTACTTC,CASSPYLTRNEQYF
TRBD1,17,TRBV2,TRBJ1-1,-,TGTGCCAGCAGTGGGTTAGACAGGGGGTGGAAGAACACTGAAGCTTTCTTT,CASSGLDRGWKNTEAFF